This paragraph reports one T cell receptor beta chain. V lost 1 base and J lost 9, with 16 bases in between. Germline CDR1 is SGHTA and CDR2 is FQGNSA. The CDR3 loop spans 16 amino acids. The data were taken from a study of T cells in Graves' hyperthyroidism and ophthalmopathy. The CDR3 regions of TCR beta were amplified from RNA transcripts. The TCR CDR3 was amplified in a first-round RT-PCR using the HTBI primer set. TCRdb used MiXCR to reprocess the multiplex PCR reads, holding one entry per CDR3 protein. The sample contains roughly 93,000 distinct CDR3 sequences, roughly 37% of which appear only once.

The material sequenced was peripheral blood or thyroid tissue (not recorded which). The receptor comes from a woman aged 25 to 45 with Graves' hyperthyroidism. The genes are TRBV7-2 and TRBJ1-6, with D uncertain. CDR3 protein: CASSLGAARATSPLHF. DNA of the CDR3: TGTGCCAGCAGCTTAGGGGCAGCACGGGCGACTTCACCCCTCCACTTT.